The 9 T cell receptor beta chains below were found in one sample sequenced in a study of blood T cell repertoires in COVID-19 (TCRdb year 2020). To prepare the library, the immunoSEQ multiplex PCR assay was applied. TCRdb took this table from immuneACCESS and kept in-frame rearrangements with V and J called. Such tables lack part of the clones; where checked against another copy, unresolved V genes explain under half of the gap, and the rest is unexplained. The sample table lists 90,000 to 100,000 clones, over 80% of them with a count of one. In total, the top ten clones hold under 2% of the sample. Material for sequencing was peripheral blood. These receptors came from a man aged 70-80 years with active or convalescent COVID-19.

The rearrangement joins TRBV28 to TRBJ1-6; no reliable D call. V was clipped by 10 bases and J by 7 bases, with 23 bases between them. The CDR3 covers 16 residues. Germline V gene data show CDR1 as MDHEN and CDR2 as SYDVKM. CDR3 residues: CATIPSAGFRNSPLHF. DNA for the CDR3: TGTGCCACCATTCCATCCGCAGGTTTTCGAAATTCACCCCTCCACTTT.

This chain joins TRBV7-2 and TRBJ2-1; 7 bases fit TRBD2. Germline V gives CDR1 SGHTA, CDR2 FQGNSA. J lost 6 bases, V lost 5 bases, and 7 bases had no gene match. The CDR3 spans 14 residues. DNA of the CDR3: TGTGCCAGCAGCCGGTTAGGACTAGGCAATGAGCAGTTCTTC. It yields the protein CASSRLGLGNEQFF.

This CDR3 is CASSQDDRVEAFF. CDR3 DNA: TGTGCCAGCAGCCAGGACGACAGGGTTGAAGCTTTCTTT. This chain connects TRBV14 to TRBJ1-1; TRBD1 agrees at 7 bases. The CDR3 has 13 residues. The germline V gene encodes CDR1 SGHDN and CDR2 FVKESK. V gave up 3 bases and J gave up 7 bases; unmatched junction bases: 5.

The chain recombines TRBV27 with TRBJ2-1, with D possibly being TRBD2 (5 bases). The CDR3 has 12 residues. The germline V and J ends were trimmed by 5 bases and 8 bases, with 10 bases remaining between them. Germline assignment: CDR1 MNHEY and CDR2 SMNVEV (reference sequence). The CDR3 DNA reads as TGTGCCAGCAGTCTAGGAGGATATGAGCAGTTCTTC. This encodes CASSLGGYEQFF.

This chain links TRBV3-1 (or the pseudogene TRBV3-2) with TRBJ1-6, with D possibly matching TRBD1 (5 bases). Per the germline V gene, CDR1 is LGHDT and CDR2 is YNNKEL (reference sequence). V shed 3 bases and J shed 6 bases, with 12 bases lying between them. The CDR3 is 15 amino acids. The CDR3, as DNA: TGTGCCAGCAGCCAGGGAGGGGTCCCTAATTCACCCCTCCACTTT. It translates to CASSQGGVPNSPLHF.

The table lists this clone with a count of one. The identical CDR3 is also encoded by other nucleotide sequences in the sample. The rearrangement links TRBV5-5 to TRBJ1-1; weak D call: TRBD1 (5 bases). The CDR3 covers 14 residues. V was shortened by 0 bases and J by 7 bases, with 13 bases between the two germline ends. The V gene's germline CDR1 is SGHKS and CDR2 YYEKEE (reference sequence). This CDR3 is CASSLGQGRDEAFF. The CDR3 coding sequence is TGTGCCAGCAGCTTGGGGCAGGGTAGGGATGAAGCTTTCTTT.

The rearrangement uses TRBV7-8 and TRBJ2-5; the D gene is possibly TRBD2 (6 bases). CDR1 SGHVS and CDR2 FQNEAQ come from the germline V gene. The CDR3 extends over 18 amino acids. Trimming took 2 bases from V and 4 from J, leaving 23 bases between them. CDR3 protein: CASSLRVGGAQRGETQYF. The CDR3 DNA follows: TGTGCCAGCAGCTTAAGGGTAGGAGGGGCCCAGAGGGGAGAGACCCAGTACTTC. The entire variable domain, with the rest obtained from reference TRBV7-8 and TRBJ2-5, is as follows: GAGVSQSPRYKVAKRGQDVALRCDPISGHVSLFWYQQALGQGPEFLTYFQNEAQLDKSGLPSDRFFAERPEGSVSTLKIQRTQQEDSAVYLCASSLRVGGAQRGETQYFGPGTRLLVL.

The chain uses TRBV3-1 (or the pseudogene TRBV3-2) and TRBJ1-1; 8 bases map to TRBD1. V was clipped by 0 bases and J by 4 bases; unmatched bases: 13. Germline CDR1 LGHDT, CDR2 YNNKEL (reference sequence). This CDR3 has 18 residues. The CDR3 protein is CASSQELSGGKFGTEAFF. In DNA form, the CDR3 reads TGTGCCAGCAGCCAAGAGCTCTCAGGGGGCAAGTTCGGCACTGAAGCTTTCTTT.

The chain is built from TRBV4-1 and TRBJ2-2, with 7 bases identical to TRBD1. The CDR3 is 17 residues long. Germline lookup yields CDR1 MGHRA and CDR2 YSYEKL. J was trimmed by 1 base and V by 3 bases; bases with no gene match: 8. CDR3 sequence reads: CASSQPPGQRNTGELFF. CDR3 bases: TGCGCCAGCAGCCAGCCCCCGGGACAGAGGAACACCGGGGAGCTGTTTTTT.